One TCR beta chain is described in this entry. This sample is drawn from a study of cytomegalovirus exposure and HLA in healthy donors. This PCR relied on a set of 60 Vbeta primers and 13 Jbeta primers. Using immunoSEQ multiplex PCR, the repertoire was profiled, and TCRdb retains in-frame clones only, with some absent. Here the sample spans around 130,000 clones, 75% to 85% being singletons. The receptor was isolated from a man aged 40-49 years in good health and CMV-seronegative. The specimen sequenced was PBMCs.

CDR3 sequence (DNA): TGTGCCAGCAGCCAAGATCCTCAGGGTTGGGAAAAACTGTTTTTT. Protein: CASSQDPQGWEKLFF. The chain combines TRBV4-2 with TRBJ1-4; tentatively, D is TRBD1 (5 bases). Germline CDR1 is LGHNA and CDR2 is YNFKEQ. The V end was cut by 0 bases, the J end by 8 bases, with 13 bases between. There are 15 residues in the CDR3.